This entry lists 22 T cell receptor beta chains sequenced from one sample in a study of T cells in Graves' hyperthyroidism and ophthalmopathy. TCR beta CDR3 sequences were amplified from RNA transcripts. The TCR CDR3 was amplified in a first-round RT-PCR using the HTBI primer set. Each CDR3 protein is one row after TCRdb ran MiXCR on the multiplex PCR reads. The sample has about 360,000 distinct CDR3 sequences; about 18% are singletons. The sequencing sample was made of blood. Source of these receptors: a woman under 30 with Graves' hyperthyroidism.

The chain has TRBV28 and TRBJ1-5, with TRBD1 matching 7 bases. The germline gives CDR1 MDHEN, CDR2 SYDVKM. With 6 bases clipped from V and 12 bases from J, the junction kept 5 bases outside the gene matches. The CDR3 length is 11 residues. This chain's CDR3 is CASSNRQGQHF. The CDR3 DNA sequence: TGTGCCAGCAGCAACCGACAGGGCCAGCATTTT. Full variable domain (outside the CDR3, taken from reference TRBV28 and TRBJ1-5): DVKVTQSSRYLVKRTGEKVFLECVQDMDHENMFWYRQDPGLGLRLIYFSYDVKMKEKGDIPEGYSVSREKKERFSLILESASTNQTSMYLCASSNRQGQHFGDGTRLSIL.

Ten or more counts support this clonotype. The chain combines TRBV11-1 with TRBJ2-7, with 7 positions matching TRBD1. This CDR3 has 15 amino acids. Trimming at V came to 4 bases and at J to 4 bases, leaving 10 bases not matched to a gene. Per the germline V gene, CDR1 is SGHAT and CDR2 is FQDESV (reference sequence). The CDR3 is CASSSRQGYYYEQYF. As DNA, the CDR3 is TGTGCCAGCAGCTCTCGACAGGGATACTATTACGAGCAGTACTTC.

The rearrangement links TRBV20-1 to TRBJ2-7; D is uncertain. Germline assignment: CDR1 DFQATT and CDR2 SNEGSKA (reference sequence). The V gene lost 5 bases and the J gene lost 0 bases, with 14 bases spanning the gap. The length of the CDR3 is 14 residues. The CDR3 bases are TGCAGTGCTGGCGGCGGACCGAACTCCTACGAGCAGTACTTC. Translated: CSAGGGPNSYEQYF.

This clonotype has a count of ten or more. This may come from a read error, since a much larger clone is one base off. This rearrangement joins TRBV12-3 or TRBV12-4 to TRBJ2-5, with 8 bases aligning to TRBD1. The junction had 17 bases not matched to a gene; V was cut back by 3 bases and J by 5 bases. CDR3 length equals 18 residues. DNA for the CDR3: TGTGCCAGCAGTTTGGGCGGACAGGGTCCATCCTCGGGGGAGACCCAGTACTTC. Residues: CASSLGGQGPSSGETQYF.

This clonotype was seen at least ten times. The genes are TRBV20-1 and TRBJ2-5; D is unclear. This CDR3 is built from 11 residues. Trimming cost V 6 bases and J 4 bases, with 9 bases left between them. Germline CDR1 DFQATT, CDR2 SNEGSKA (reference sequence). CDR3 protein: CSAFARETQYF. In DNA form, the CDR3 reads TGCAGTGCATTCGCCAGAGAGACCCAGTACTTC.

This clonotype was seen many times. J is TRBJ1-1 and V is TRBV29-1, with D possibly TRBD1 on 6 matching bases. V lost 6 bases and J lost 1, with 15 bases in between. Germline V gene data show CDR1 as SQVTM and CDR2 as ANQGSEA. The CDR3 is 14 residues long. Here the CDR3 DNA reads TGCAGCGTCACACAGGGAGGGGGGAACACTGAAGCTTTCTTT. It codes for CSVTQGGGNTEAFF.

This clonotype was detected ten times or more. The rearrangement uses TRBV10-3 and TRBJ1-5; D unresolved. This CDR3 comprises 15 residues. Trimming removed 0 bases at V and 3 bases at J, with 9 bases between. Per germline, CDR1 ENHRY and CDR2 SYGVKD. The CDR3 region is CAISESGSLNQPQHF. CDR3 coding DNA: TGTGCCATCAGTGAGTCAGGCAGTCTCAATCAGCCCCAGCATTTT.

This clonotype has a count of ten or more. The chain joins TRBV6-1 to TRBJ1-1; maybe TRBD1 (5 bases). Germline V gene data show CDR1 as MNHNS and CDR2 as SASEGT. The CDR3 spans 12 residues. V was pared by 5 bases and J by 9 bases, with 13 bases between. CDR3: CASSKPGRQAFF. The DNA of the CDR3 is TGTGCCAGCAGTAAACCGGGACGACAAGCTTTCTTT.

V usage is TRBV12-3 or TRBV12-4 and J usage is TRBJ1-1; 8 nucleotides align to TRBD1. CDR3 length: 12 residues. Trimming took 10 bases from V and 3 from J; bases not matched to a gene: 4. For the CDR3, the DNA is TGTGCCACCGGACAGGGCGACACTGAAGCTTTCTTT. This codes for CATGQGDTEAFF.

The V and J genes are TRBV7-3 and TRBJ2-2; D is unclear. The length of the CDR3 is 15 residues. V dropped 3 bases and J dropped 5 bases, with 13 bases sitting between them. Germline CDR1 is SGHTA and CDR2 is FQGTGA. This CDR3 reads CASSLMGSRTGELFF. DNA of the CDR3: TGTGCCAGCAGCTTGATGGGATCAAGAACCGGGGAGCTGTTTTTT.

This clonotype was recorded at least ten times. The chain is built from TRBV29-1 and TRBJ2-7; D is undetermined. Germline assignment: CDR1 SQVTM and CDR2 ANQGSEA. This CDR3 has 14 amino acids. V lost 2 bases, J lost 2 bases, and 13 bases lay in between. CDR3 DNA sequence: TGCAGCGTTGAATCGGAAGACCTGGCCTACGAGCAGTACTTC. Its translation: CSVESEDLAYEQYF.

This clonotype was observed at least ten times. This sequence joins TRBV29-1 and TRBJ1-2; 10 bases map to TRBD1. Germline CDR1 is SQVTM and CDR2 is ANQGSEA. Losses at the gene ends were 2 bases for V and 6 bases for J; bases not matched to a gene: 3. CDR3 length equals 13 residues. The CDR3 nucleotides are TGCAGCGTTGAACGGGGACAGGGGAATGGCTACACCTTC. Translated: CSVERGQGNGYTF.

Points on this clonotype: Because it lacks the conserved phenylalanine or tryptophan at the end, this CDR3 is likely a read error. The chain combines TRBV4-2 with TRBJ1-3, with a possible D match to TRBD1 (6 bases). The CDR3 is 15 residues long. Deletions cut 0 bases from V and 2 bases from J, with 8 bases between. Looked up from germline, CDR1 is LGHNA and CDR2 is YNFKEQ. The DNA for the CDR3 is TGTGCCAGCAGCCAAGATCGGGGGCCTGGAAACACCATATATTAT. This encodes CASSQDRGPGNTIYY.

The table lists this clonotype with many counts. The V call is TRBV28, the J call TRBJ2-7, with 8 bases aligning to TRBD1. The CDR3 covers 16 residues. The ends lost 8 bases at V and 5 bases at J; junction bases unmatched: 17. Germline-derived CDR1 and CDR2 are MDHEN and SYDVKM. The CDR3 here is CASSFPRTGSGHEQYF. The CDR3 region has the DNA TGTGCCAGCTCGTTTCCGCGGACAGGGTCAGGGCACGAGCAGTACTTC.

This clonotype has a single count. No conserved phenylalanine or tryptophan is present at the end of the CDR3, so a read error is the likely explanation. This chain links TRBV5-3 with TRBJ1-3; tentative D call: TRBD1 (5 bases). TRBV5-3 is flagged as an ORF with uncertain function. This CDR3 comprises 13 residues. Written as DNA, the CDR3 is TGTGCCAGCAGCTTGGCAGGGAGGAACACCATATATCTT. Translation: CASSLAGRNTIYL.

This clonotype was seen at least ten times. The CDR3 coding sequence is TGTGCCAGCAGTCCAGGGACAGGGGGCCCGGGTCAGCCCCAGCATTTT. Translating gives CASSPGTGGPGQPQHF. This chain connects TRBV28 to TRBJ1-5, with 12 nucleotides matching TRBD1. This CDR3 has 16 residues. Germline V gene sequence: CDR1 MDHEN, CDR2 SYDVKM. J lost 6 bases, V lost 5 bases, and 8 bases had no gene match. The full variable domain, its missing parts supplied by reference TRBV28 and TRBJ1-5, is DVKVTQSSRYLVKRTGEKVFLECVQDMDHENMFWYRQDPGLGLRLIYFSYDVKMKEKGDIPEGYSVSREKKERFSLILESASTNQTSMYLCASSPGTGGPGQPQHFGDGTRLSIL.

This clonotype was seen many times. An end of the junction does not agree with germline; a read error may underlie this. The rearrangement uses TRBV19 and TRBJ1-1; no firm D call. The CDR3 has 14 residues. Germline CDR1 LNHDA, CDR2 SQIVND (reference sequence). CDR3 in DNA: TGTGCCAGCCGGCGGGAGGTTGGGAACGCTGAAGCTTTCTTT. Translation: CASRREVGNAEAFF.

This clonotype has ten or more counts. The CDR3 loop is CASSFLRGNTEAFF. The DNA of the CDR3 is TGTGCCAGCAGTTTTCTAAGGGGGAACACTGAAGCTTTCTTT. The chain links TRBV6-5 to TRBJ1-1; a weak D match, TRBD1 (5 bases). This CDR3 has 14 residues. Germline lookup yields CDR1 MNHEY and CDR2 SVGAGI. Trimming took off 4 bases at V and 1 base at J, with 10 bases between the two ends.

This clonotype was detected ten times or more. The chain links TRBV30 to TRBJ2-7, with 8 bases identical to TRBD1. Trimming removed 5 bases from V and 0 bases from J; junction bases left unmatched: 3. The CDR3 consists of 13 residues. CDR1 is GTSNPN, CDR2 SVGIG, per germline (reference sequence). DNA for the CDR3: TGTGCCTGGGACAGGGGCTTCTCCTACGAGCAGTACTTC. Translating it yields CAWDRGFSYEQYF.

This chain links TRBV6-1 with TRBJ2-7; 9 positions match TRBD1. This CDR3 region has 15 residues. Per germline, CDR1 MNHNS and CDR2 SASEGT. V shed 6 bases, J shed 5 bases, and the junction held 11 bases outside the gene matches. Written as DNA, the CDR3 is TGTGCCAGCAGAATACAGGGGGCTGGGGTCAACGAGCAGTACTTC. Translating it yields CASRIQGAGVNEQYF.

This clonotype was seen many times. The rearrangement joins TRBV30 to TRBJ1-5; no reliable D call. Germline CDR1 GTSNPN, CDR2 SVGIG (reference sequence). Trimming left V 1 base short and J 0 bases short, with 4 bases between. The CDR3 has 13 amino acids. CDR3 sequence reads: CAWSGSSNQPQHF. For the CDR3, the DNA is TGTGCCTGGAGTGGGAGTAGCAATCAGCCCCAGCATTTT.

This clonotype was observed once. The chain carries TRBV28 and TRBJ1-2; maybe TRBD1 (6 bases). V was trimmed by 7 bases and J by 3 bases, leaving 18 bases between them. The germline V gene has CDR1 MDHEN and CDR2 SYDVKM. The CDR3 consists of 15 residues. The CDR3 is CASIGGGNKDYGYTF. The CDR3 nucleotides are TGTGCCAGCATCGGGGGCGGGAATAAGGACTATGGCTACACCTTC.